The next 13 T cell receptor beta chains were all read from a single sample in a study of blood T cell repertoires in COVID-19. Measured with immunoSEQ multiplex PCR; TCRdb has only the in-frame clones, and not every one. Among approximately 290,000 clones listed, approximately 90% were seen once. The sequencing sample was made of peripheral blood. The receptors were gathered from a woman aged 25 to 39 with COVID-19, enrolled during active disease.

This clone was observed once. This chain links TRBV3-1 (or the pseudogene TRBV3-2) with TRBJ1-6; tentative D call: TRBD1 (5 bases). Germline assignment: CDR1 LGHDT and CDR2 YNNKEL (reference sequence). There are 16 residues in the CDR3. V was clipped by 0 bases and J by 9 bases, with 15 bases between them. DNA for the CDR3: TGTGCCAGCAGCCAAGATTTGATGGGGGGAGGTTCACCCCTCCACTTT. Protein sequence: CASSQDLMGGGSPLHF.

In DNA form, the CDR3 reads TGTGCCAGCAGCCGGACTAGCGGGAGTACCAGCTCCTACAATGAGCAGTTCTTC. Translation gives CASSRTSGSTSSYNEQFF. V gene TRBV7-6 combines with J gene TRBJ2-1, with 13 bases aligning to TRBD2. The CDR3 runs to 18 residues. Germline V gene lookup returns CDR1 SGHVS and CDR2 FNYEAQ. Trimming removed 5 bases from V and 0 bases from J; junction bases left unmatched: 7.

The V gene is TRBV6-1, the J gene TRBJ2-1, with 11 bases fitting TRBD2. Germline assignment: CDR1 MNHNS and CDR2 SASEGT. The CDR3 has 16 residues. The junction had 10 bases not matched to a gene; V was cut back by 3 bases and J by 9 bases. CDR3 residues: CASSEEGLAGVVEQFF. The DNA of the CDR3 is TGTGCCAGCAGTGAGGAAGGACTAGCGGGTGTCGTTGAGCAGTTCTTC.

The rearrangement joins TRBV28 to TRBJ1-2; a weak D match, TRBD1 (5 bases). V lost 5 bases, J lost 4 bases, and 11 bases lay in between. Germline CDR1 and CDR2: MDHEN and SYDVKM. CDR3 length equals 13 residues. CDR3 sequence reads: CASSQPDSYGYTF. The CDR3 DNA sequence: TGTGCCAGCAGTCAACCTGACAGCTATGGCTACACCTTC.

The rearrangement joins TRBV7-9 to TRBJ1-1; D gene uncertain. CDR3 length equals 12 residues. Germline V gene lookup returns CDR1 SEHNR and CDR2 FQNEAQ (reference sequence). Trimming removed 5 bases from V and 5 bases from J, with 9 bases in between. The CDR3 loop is CASSRARTEAFF. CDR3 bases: TGTGCCAGCAGCCGCGCAAGAACTGAAGCTTTCTTT. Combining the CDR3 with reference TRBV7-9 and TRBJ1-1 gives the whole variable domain DTGVSQNPRHKITKRGQNVTFRCDPISEHNRLYWYRQTLGQGPEFLTYFQNEAQLEKSRLLSDRFSAERPKGSFSTLEIQRTEQGDSAMYLCASSRARTEAFFGQGTRLTVV.

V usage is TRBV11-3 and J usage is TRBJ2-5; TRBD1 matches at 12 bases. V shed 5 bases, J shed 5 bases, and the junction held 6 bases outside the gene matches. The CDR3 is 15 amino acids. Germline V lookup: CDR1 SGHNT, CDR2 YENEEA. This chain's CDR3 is CASSEGQGAGETQYF. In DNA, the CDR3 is TGTGCCAGCAGCGAGGGACAGGGGGCGGGTGAGACCCAGTACTTC.

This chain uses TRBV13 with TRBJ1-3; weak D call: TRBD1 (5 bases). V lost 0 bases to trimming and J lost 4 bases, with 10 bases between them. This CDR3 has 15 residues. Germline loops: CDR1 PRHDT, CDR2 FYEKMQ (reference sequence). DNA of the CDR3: TGTGCCAGCAGCTTAGGCCAGGGATCAGGAAACACCATATATTTT. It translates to CASSLGQGSGNTIYF.

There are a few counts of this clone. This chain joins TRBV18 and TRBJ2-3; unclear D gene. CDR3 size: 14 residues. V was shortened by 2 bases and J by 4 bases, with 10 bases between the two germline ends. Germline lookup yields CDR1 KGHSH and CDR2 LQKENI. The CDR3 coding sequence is TGTGCCAGCTCACCATTACTGGGCTCAGATACGCAGTATTTT. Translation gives CASSPLLGSDTQYF.

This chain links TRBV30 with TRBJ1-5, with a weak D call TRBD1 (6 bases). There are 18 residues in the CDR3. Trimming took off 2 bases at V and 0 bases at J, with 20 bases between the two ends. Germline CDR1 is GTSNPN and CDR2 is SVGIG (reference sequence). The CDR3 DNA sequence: TGTGCCTGGAGTCCCTTAGGGCAGGGGATAATTAGCAATCAGCCCCAGCATTTT. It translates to CAWSPLGQGIISNQPQHF.

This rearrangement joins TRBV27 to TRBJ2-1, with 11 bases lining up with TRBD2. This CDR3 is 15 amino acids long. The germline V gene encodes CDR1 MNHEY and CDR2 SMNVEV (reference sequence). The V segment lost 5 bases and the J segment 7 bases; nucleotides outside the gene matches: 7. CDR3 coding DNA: TGTGCCAGCAGTCGGCCGGGACTAGCGGCGAATGAGCAGTTCTTC. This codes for CASSRPGLAANEQFF.

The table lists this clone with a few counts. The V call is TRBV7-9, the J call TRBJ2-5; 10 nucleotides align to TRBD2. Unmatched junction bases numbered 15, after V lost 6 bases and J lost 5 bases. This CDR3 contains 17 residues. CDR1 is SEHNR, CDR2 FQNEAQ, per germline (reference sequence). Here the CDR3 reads CASRRDRVAGGIETQYF. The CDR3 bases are TGTGCCAGCAGACGCGACAGGGTAGCGGGAGGAATTGAGACCCAGTACTTC.

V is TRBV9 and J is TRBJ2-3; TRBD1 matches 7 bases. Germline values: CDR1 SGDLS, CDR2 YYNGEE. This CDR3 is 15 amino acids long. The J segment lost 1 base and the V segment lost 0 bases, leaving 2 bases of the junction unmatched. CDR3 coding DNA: TGTGCCAGCAGCGTAGGGCAGGGGGGCACAGATACGCAGTATTTT. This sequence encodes CASSVGQGGTDTQYF.

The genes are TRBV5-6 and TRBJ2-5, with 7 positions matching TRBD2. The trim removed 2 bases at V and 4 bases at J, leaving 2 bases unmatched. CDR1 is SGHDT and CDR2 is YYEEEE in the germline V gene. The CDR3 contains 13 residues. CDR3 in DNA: TGTGCCAGCAGCTTTTGGGGGGGAGAGACCCAGTACTTC. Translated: CASSFWGGETQYF.